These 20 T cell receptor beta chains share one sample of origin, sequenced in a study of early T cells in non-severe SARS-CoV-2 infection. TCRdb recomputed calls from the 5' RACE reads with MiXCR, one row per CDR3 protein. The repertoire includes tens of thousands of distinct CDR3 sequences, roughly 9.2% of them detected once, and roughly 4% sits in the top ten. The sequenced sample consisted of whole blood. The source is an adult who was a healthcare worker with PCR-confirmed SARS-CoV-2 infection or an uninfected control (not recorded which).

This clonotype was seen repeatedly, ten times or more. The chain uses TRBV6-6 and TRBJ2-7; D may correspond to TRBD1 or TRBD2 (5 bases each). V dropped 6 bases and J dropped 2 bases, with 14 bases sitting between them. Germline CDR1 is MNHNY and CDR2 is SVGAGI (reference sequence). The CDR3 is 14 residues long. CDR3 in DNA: TGTGCCAGCAGCACCGGGACGGAGGCCTACGAGCAGTACTTC. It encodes CASSTGTEAYEQYF.

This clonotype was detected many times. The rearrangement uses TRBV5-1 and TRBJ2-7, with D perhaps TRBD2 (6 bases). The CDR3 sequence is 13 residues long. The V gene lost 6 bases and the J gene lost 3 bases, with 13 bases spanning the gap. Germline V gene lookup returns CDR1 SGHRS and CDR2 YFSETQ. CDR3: CASKLTGGYEQYF. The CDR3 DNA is TGCGCCAGCAAGCTAACCGGGGGCTACGAGCAGTACTTC.

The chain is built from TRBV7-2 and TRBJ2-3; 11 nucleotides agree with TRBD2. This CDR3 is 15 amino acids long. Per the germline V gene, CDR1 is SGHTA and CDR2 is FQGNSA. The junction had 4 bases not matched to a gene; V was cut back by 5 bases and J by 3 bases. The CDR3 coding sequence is TGTGCCAGCAGCCAATTAGCGGGAGGGACAGATACGCAGTATTTT. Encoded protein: CASSQLAGGTDTQYF.

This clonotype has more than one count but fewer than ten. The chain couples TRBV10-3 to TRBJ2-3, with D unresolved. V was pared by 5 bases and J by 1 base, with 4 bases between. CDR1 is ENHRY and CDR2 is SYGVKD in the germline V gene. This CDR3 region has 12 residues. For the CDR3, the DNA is TGTGCCATCAGTCGGCGCACAGATACGCAGTATTTT. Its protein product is CAISRRTDTQYF.

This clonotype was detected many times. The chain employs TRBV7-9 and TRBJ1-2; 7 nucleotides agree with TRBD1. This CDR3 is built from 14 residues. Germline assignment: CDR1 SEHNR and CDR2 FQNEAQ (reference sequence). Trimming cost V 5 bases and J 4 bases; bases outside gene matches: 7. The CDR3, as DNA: TGTGCCAGCAGCGCGTACCGGGACAGCTATGGCTACACCTTC. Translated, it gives CASSAYRDSYGYTF.

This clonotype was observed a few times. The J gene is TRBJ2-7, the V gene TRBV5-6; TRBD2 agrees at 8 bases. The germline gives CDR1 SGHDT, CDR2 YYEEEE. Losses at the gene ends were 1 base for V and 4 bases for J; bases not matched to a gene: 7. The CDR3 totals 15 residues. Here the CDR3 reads CASSLLAGGEYEQYF. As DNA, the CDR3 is TGTGCCAGCAGCTTGTTGGCGGGAGGAGAGTACGAGCAGTACTTC.

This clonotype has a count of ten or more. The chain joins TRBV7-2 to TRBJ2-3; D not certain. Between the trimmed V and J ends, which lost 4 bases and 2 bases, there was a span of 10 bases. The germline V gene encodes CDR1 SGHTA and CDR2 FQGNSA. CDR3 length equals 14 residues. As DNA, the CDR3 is TGTGCCAGCAGCTCCTCCTACAACACAGATACGCAGTATTTT. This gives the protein CASSSSYNTDTQYF.

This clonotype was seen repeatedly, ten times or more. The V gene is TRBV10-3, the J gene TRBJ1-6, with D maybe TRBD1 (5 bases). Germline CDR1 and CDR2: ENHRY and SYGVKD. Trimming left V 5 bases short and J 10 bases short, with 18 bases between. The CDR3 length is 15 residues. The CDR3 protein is CAISIATGRESPLHF. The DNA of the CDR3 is TGTGCCATCAGTATAGCCACGGGACGAGAGTCACCCCTCCACTTT.

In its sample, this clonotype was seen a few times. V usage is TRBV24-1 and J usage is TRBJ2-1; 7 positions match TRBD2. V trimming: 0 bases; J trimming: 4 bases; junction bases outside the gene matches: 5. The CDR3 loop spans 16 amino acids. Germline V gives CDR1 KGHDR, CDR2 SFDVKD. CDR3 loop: CATSDLMASGYNEQFF. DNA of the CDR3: TGTGCCACCAGTGATTTGATGGCTAGCGGTTACAATGAGCAGTTCTTC.

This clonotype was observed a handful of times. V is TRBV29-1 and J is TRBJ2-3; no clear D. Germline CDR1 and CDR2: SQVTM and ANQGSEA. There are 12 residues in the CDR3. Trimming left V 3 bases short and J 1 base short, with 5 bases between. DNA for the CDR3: TGCAGCGTTGACCCAGGCACAGATACGCAGTATTTT. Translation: CSVDPGTDTQYF.

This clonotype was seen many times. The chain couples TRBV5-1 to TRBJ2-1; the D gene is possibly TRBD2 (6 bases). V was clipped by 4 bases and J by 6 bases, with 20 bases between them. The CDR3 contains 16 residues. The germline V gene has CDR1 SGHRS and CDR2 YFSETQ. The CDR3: CASSRRAGLQGNEQFF. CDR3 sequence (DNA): TGCGCCAGCAGCCGACGGGCGGGACTCCAGGGCAATGAGCAGTTCTTC.

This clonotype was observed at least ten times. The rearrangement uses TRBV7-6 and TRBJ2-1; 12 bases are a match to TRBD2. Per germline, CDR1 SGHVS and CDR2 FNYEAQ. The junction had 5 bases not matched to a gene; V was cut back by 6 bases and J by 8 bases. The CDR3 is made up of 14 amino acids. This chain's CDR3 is CASRQTSGSYEQFF. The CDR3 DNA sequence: TGTGCCAGCAGACAGACTAGCGGGAGCTATGAGCAGTTCTTC.

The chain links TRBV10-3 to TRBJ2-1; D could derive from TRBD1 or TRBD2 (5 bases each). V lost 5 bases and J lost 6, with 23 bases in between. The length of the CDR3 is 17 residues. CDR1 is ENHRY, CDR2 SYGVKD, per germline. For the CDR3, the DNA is TGTGCCATCAGTAACCGCAGAACTCTCCAGGGACGCAATGAGCAGTTCTTC. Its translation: CAISNRRTLQGRNEQFF.

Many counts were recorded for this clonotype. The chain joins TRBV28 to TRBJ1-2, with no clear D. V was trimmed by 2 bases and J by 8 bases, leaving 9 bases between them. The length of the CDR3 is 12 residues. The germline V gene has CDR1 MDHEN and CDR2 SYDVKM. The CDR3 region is CASSLIGRGYTF. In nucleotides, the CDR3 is TGTGCCAGCAGTTTAATAGGTCGGGGCTACACCTTC.

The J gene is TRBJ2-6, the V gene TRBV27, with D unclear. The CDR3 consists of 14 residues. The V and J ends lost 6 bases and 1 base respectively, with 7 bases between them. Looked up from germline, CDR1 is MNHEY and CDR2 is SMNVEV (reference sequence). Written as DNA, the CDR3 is TGTGCCAGCAGCTCACGTTCTGGGGCCAACGTCCTGACTTTC. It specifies CASSSRSGANVLTF.

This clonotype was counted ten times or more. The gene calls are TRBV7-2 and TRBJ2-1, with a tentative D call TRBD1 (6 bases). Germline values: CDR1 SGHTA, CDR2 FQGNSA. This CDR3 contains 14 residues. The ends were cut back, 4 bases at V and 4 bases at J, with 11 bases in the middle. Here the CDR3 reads CASSYQGRYNEQFF. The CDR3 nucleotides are TGTGCCAGCAGCTATCAGGGGCGGTACAATGAGCAGTTCTTC.

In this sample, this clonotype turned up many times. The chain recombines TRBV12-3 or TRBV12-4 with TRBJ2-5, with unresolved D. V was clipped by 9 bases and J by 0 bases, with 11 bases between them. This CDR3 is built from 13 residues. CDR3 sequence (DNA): TGTGCCAGTTCATGGACGGACCAAGAGACCCAGTACTTC. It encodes CASSWTDQETQYF.

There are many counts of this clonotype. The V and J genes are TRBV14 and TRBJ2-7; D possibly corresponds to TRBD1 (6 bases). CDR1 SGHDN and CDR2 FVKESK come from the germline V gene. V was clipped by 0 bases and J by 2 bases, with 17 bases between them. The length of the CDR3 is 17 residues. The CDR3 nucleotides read TGTGCCAGCAGCCAAGATCTTATGACAGGAGCCCCCTACGAGCAGTACTTC. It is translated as CASSQDLMTGAPYEQYF.

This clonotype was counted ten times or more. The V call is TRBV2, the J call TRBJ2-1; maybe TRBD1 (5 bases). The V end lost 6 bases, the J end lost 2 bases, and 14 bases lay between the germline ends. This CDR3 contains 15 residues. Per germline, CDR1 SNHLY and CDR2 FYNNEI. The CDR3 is CASRKRGRPYNEQFF. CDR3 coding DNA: TGTGCCAGCAGAAAAAGGGGAAGGCCCTACAATGAGCAGTTCTTC.

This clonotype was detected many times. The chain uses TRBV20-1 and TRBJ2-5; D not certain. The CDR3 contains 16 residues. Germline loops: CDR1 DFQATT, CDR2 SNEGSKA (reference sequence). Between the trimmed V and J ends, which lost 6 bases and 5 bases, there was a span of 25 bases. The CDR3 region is CSANQADGPRWETQYF. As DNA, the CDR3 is TGCAGTGCCAACCAAGCTGATGGGCCTCGATGGGAGACCCAGTACTTC.